This TCR beta chain was documented in a study of post-analysis software for immune sequencing data. Notes on the study in general: When compared against controls, multiple sclerosis patients showed significantly lower normalized Chao1 diversity.

The TCR beta cDNA libraries contained unique molecular identifiers. MiXCR, run by TCRdb on the PCR reads, gives a single entry per CDR3 protein. The sample shows roughly 730,000 distinct CDR3 sequences, 25% to 30% of them seen only once. Concerning this clonotype: Its antigen is not identified.

This TCR was recovered from a girl aged 10-17 years with multiple sclerosis. What was sequenced was blood.

DNA of the CDR3: TGTGCCAGCAGTGAATACCCCAGACTAGCGGGAGGGGAGACCCAGTACTTC. Its protein is CASSEYPRLAGGETQYF. The V and J genes are TRBV25-1 and TRBJ2-5, with TRBD2 matching over 14 bases. CDR1 MGHDK and CDR2 SYGVNS come from the germline V gene. V dropped 0 bases and J dropped 5; count of bases not matched to a gene: 5. The length of the CDR3 is 17 residues.